This T cell receptor beta chain was found in a study of blood T cell repertoires in COVID-19. About the study: PBMCs, B-cell-depleted T cells, or T cells provided the cDNA or gDNA that made up the material.

This clone has just a few counts. Trimming removed 4 bases at V and 2 bases at J, with 13 bases between. The CDR3 spans 15 residues. Germline lookup yields CDR1 SGHDN and CDR2 FVKESK. In the original processing: Amplifying reference gene primers gave estimates of nucleated cell counts. Repertoires were generated with immunoSEQ multiplex PCR, while TCRdb's copy carries only in-frame clones and drops some. V and J calls and clone size are as listed in that table; D and trimming were resolved from the DNA. The sample has about 170,000 clones, about four fifths seen once. The material sequenced was peripheral blood. The chain employs TRBV14 and TRBJ2-3; D is perhaps TRBD1 (5 bases). The TCR originated in a human donor with acute or convalescent COVID-19. The donor label of this sample is uncertain. In DNA form, the CDR3 reads TGTGCCAGCAGCCGGCCAGGGTTTGTCACAGATACGCAGTATTTT. This encodes CASSRPGFVTDTQYF.